This entry features one T cell receptor beta chain sequence. As originally analysed: For nucleated cells, counts were estimated from reference gene primer amplification. Assay used: immunoSEQ multiplex PCR; TCRdb lists only in-frame clones, some missing. V, J and clone size derive from that table, while D and trimming were established from the DNA sequence. Of roughly 300,000 clones in the sample, more than 70% were seen once. Germline V gene lookup returns CDR1 MDHEN and CDR2 SYDVKM. V lost 6 bases to trimming and J lost 5 bases, with 19 bases between them. The CDR3 runs 15 residues. The sample comes from a study of blood T cell repertoires in COVID-19. The wider study: Acute and convalescent COVID-19 specimens originated in the United States, Italy and Spain. Sample material is recorded as cDNA or gDNA derived from T cells, B-cell-depleted T cells, or PBMCs.

V gene TRBV28 combines with J gene TRBJ2-5, with D tentatively TRBD1 (6 bases). The origin of this receptor is a woman between 45 and 65 years old who had recovered from COVID-19. Sequencing was performed on peripheral blood. The CDR3 sequence is CASSPGLGGAETQYF. CDR3 coding DNA: TGTGCCAGCAGCCCAGGGCTTGGGGGCGCGGAGACCCAGTACTTC. The whole variable domain, remainder taken from reference TRBV28 and TRBJ2-5, is DVKVTQSSRYLVKRTGEKVFLECVQDMDHENMFWYRQDPGLGLRLIYFSYDVKMKEKGDIPEGYSVSREKKERFSLILESASTNQTSMYLCASSPGLGGAETQYFGPGTRLLVL.